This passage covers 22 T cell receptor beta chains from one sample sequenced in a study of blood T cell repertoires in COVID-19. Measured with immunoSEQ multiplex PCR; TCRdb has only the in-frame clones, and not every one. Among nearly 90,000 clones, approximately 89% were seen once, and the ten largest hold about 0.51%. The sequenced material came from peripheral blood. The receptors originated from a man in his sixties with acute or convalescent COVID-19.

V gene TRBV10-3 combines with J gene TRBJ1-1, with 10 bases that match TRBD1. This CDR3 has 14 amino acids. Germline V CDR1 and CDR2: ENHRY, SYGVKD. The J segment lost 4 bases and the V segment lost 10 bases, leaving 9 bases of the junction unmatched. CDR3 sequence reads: CATSGTGDPTEAFF. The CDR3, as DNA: TGTGCCACTTCCGGGACAGGGGACCCCACTGAAGCTTTCTTT.

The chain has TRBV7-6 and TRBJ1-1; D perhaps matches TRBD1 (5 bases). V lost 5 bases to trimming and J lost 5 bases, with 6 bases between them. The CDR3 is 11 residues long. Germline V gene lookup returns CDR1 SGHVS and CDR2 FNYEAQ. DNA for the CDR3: TGTGCCAGCAGCGGGGGGACTGAAGCTTTCTTT. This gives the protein CASSGGTEAFF. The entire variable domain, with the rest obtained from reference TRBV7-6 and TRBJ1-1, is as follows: GAGVSQSPRYKVTKRGQDVALRCDPISGHVSLYWYRQALGQGPEFLTYFNYEAQQDKSGLPNDRFSAERPEGSISTLTIQRTEQRDSAMYRCASSGGTEAFFGQGTRLTVV.

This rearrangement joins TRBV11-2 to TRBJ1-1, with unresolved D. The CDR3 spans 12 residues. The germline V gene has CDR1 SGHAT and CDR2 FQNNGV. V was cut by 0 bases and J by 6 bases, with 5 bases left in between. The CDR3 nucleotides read TGTGCCAGCAGCTTAGATACGGCTGAAGCTTTCTTT. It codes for CASSLDTAEAFF.

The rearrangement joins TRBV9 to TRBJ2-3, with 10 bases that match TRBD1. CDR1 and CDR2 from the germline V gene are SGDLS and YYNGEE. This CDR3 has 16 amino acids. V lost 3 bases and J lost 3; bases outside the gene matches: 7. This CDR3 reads CASSGMTGGRTDTQYF. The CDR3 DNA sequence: TGTGCCAGCAGCGGGATGACAGGGGGCAGGACAGATACGCAGTATTTT.

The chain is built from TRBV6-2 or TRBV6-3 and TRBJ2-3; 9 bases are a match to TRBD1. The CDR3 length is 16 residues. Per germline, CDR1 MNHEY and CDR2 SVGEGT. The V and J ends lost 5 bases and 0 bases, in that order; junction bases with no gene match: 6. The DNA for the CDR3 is TGTGCCAGCAGTCCCGGGACAGGGTTCAGCACAGATACGCAGTATTTT. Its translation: CASSPGTGFSTDTQYF.

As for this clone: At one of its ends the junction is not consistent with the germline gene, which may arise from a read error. The CDR3 DNA is TGTGCCAGCAGTGAAAAAAGCGCCCCGACAGGGACTTTT. Its translation: CASSEKSAPTGTF. The gene calls are TRBV6-1 and TRBJ1-5; 7 positions match TRBD1. CDR1 and CDR2 (germline): MNHNS, SASEGT. This CDR3 has 13 residues.

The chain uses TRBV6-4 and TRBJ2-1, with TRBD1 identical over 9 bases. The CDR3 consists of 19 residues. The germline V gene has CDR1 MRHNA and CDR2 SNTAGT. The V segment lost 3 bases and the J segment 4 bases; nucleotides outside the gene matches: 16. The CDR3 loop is CASSEIEGQGTSIYNEQFF. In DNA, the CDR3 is TGTGCCAGCAGTGAAATCGAGGGACAGGGCACCTCCATATACAATGAGCAGTTCTTC.

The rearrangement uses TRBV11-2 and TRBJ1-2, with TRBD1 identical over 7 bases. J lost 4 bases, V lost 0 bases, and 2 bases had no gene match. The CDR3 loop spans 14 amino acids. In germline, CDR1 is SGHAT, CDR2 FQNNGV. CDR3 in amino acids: CASSLERDSYGYTF. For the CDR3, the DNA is TGTGCCAGCAGCTTAGAAAGGGACAGCTATGGCTACACCTTC.

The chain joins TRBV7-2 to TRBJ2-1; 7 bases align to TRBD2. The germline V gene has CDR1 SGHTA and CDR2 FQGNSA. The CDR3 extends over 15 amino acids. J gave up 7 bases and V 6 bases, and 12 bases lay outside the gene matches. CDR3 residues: CASRLQRDLRNEQFF. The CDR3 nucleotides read TGTGCCAGCAGACTTCAGCGGGACCTACGGAATGAGCAGTTCTTC.

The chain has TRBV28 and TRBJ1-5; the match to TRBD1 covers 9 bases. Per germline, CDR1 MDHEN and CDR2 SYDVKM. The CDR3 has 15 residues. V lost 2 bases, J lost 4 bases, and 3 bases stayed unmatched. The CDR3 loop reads CASSLSGTGNQPQHF. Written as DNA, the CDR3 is TGTGCCAGCAGTTTAAGCGGGACAGGGAATCAGCCCCAGCATTTT. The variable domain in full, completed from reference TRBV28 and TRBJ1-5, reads DVKVTQSSRYLVKRTGEKVFLECVQDMDHENMFWYRQDPGLGLRLIYFSYDVKMKEKGDIPEGYSVSREKKERFSLILESASTNQTSMYLCASSLSGTGNQPQHFGDGTRLSIL.

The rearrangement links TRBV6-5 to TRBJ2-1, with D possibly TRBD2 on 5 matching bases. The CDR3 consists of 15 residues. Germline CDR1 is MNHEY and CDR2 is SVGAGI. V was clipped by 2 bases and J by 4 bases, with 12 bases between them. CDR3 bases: TGTGCCAGCAGTTACGAGGACGGGGTTTACAATGAGCAGTTCTTC. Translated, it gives CASSYEDGVYNEQFF.

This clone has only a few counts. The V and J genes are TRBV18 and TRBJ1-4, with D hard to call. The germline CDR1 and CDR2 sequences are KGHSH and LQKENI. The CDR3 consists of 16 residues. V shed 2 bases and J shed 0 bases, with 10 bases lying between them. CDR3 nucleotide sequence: TGTGCCAGCTCACCATTACGGAGTGCAACTAATGAAAAACTGTTTTTT. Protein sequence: CASSPLRSATNEKLFF.

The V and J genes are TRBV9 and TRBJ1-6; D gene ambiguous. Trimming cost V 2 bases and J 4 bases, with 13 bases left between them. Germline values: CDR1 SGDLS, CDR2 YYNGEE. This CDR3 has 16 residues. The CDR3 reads CASSVSAGRYNSPLHF. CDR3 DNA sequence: TGTGCCAGCAGCGTTTCTGCAGGCAGGTATAATTCACCCCTCCACTTT.

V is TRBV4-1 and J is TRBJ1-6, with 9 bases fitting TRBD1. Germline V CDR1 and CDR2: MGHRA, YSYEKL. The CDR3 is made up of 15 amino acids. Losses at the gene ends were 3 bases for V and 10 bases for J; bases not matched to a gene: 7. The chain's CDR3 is CASSHTTGGESPLHF. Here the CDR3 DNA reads TGCGCCAGCAGCCATACCACAGGGGGCGAGTCACCCCTCCACTTT.

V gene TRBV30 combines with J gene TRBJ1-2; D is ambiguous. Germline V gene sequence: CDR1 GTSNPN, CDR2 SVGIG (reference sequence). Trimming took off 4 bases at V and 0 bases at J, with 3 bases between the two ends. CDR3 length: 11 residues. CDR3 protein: CAWTANYGYTF. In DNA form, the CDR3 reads TGTGCCTGGACAGCTAACTATGGCTACACCTTC.

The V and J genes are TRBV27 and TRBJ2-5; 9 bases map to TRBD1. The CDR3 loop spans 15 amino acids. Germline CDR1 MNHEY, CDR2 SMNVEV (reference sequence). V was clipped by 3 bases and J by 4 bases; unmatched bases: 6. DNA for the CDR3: TGTGCCAGCAGTTTCCCGGGACAGGGATTAGAGACCCAGTACTTC. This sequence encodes CASSFPGQGLETQYF.

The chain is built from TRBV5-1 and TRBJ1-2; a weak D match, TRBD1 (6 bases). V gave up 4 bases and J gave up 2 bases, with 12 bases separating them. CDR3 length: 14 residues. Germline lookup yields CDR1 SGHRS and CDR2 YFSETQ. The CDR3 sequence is CASSPGVRNYGYTF. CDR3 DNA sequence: TGCGCCAGCAGCCCAGGGGTCCGCAACTATGGCTACACCTTC.

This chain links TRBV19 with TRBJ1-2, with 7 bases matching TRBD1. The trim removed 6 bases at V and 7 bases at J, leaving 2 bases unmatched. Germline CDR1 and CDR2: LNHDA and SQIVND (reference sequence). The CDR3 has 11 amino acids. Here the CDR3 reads CASRTGLGYTF. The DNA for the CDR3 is TGTGCCAGTAGGACAGGGCTTGGCTACACCTTC.

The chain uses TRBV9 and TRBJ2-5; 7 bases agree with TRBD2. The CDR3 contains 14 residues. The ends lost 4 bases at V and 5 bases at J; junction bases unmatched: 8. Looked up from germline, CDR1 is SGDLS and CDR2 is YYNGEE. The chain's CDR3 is CASSPRGRDETQYF. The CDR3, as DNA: TGTGCCAGCAGCCCCCGAGGGAGGGATGAGACCCAGTACTTC.

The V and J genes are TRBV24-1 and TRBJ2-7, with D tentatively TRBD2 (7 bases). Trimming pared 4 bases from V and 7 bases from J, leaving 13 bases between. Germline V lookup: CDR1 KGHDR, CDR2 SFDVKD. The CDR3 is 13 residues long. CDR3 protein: CATSESGRGEQYF. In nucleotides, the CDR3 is TGTGCCACCAGTGAATCAGGGAGGGGGGAGCAGTACTTC.

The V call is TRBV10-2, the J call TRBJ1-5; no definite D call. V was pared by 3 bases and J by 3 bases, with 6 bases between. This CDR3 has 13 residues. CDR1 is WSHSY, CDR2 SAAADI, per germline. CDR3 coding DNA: TGCGCCAGCAGTGACTTTGTCAATCAGCCCCAGCATTTT. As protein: CASSDFVNQPQHF.

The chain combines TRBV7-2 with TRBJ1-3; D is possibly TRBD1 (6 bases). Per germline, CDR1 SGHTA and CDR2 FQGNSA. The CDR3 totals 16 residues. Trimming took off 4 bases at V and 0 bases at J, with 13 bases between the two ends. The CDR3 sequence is CASSSRWDNSGNTIYF. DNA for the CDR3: TGTGCCAGCAGCTCCAGGTGGGACAACTCTGGAAACACCATATATTTT.